The rows below give T cell receptor beta chains drawn from one sample of a study of cytomegalovirus exposure and HLA in healthy donors. The protocol was immunoSEQ multiplex PCR, while the TCRdb copy is restricted to in-frame clones and leaves out a portion. This table has about 160,000 clones, approximately 67% appearing once. Sequencing was performed on PBMCs. The origin of the receptors is a woman between 18 and 29 years old in good health and CMV-seropositive. CDR3s include the opening cysteine and the closing phenylalanine or tryptophan. A D gene is named only where the DNA matches it firmly. Clone size is shown for a subset of rows, as once, few, many or a class of expanded clone.

J	D	size	V	CDR3	DNA
TRBJ2-7	TRBD1	.	TRBV29-1	CSVGTGTYEQYF	TGCAGCGTTGGGACAGGGACATACGAGCAGTACTTC
TRBJ1-4	.	.	TRBV18	CASSPLLNRGRARINEKLFF	TGTGCCAGCTCACCACTGTTGAACAGAGGGAGGGCAAGGATTAATGAAAAACTGTTTTTT
TRBJ1-1	.	.	TRBV2	CASRMTGNTEAFF	TGTGCCAGCAGGATGACAGGGAACACTGAAGCTTTCTTT
TRBJ2-7	TRBD2	.	TRBV2	CASGLAGAYEQYF	TGTGCCAGCGGACTAGCGGGGGCCTACGAGCAGTACTTC
TRBJ1-1	TRBD1	once	TRBV27	CASSGFTGDTEAFF	TGTGCCAGCAGTGGTTTTACAGGGGACACTGAAGCTTTCTTT
TRBJ2-5	TRBD2	once	TRBV4-3	CASSQGFSGGAVQETQYF	TGCGCCAGCAGCCAAGGTTTTAGCGGGGGGGCCGTCCAAGAGACCCAGTACTTC
TRBJ1-2	.	.	TRBV27	CASSSRSDGTNYGYTF	TGTGCCAGCAGTTCTCGATCGGACGGGACTAACTATGGCTACACCTTC
TRBJ2-7	.	once	TRBV9	CASSGRQGPEQYF	TGTGCCAGCAGCGGACGCCAGGGCCCCGAGCAGTACTTC
TRBJ1-6	.	.	TRBV5-6	CASNWTPGLVDSPLHF	TGTGCCAGCAACTGGACTCCAGGACTGGTGGATTCACCCCTCCACTTT
TRBJ2-3	TRBD2	.	TRBV12-5	CASATSGATTDTQYF	TGTGCTAGTGCAACTAGCGGAGCCACCACAGATACGCAGTATTTT
TRBJ2-3	TRBD2	.	TRBV10-1	CASSGTSGSTDTQYF	TGCGCCAGCAGTGGCACTAGCGGGAGCACAGATACGCAGTATTTT
TRBJ2-1	.	.	TRBV6-6	CASTDRLLNEQFF	TGTGCCAGCACCGACAGGTTGTTAAATGAGCAGTTCTTC
TRBJ2-7	TRBD2	few	TRBV28	CASRGPGLAESSYEQYF	TGTGCCAGCAGGGGACCGGGACTAGCGGAGAGCTCCTACGAGCAGTACTTC
TRBJ2-3	.	.	TRBV5-4	CASSSGVLGSTDTQYF	TGTGCCAGCAGCTCGGGGGTGCTGGGAAGCACAGATACGCAGTATTTT
TRBJ2-5	TRBD1	.	TRBV4-1	CASSQDRLQETQYF	TGCGCCAGCAGCCAGGACAGGCTCCAAGAGACCCAGTACTTC
TRBJ1-1	.	.	TRBV6-5	CASSRNSNGHEAFF	TGTGCCAGCAGTCGAAACTCTAACGGACATGAAGCTTTCTTT
TRBJ1-2	TRBD1	.	TRBV7-2	CASSFVGQGVSGYTF	TGTGCCAGCAGCTTTGTGGGGCAGGGGGTGTCTGGCTACACCTTC
TRBJ2-1	TRBD2	.	TRBV4-1	CASSRTGRVNEQFF	TGCGCCAGCAGCCGGACCGGGAGGGTGAATGAGCAGTTCTTC
TRBJ2-3	TRBD2	.	TRBV2	CASSEGVAGGTDTQYF	TGTGCCAGCAGTGAAGGAGTTGCGGGGGGCACAGATACGCAGTATTTT
TRBJ1-2	.	.	TRBV13	CASSLPAEGYTF	TGTGCCAGCAGCTTACCCGCAGAAGGCTACACCTTC
TRBJ2-3	TRBD2	.	TRBV5-1	CASNPTPAGGTDTQYF	TGCGCCAGCAACCCGACTCCAGCGGGAGGCACAGATACGCAGTATTTT
TRBJ2-1	.	.	TRBV6-5	CASSFTMAGKQFF	TGTGCCAGCAGTTTTACGATGGCGGGGAAGCAGTTCTTC
TRBJ2-1	.	.	TRBV9	CASSVAGNPYNEQFF	TGTGCCAGCAGCGTAGCAGGGAATCCGTACAATGAGCAGTTCTTC
TRBJ1-2	.	.	TRBV30	CAWSPGSGYTF	TGTGCCTGGAGTCCTGGCTCAGGCTACACCTTC
TRBJ2-5	TRBD2	.	TRBV11-1	CASSSHYIVAGDGETQYF	TGTGCCAGCAGCTCCCATTATATCGTAGCGGGGGACGGGGAGACCCAGTACTTC
TRBJ1-5	TRBD1	once	TRBV28	CASRPTGTVRNQPQHF	TGTGCCAGCAGACCTACTGGGACAGTCCGCAATCAGCCCCAGCATTTT
TRBJ1-2	TRBD1	once	TRBV4-3	CASSQPGTVDGYTF	TGCGCCAGCAGCCAACCCGGGACAGTTGATGGCTACACCTTC
TRBJ2-7	TRBD1	.	TRBV15	CATSRADRAYEQYF	TGTGCCACCAGCAGAGCGGACAGGGCCTACGAGCAGTACTTC
TRBJ2-1	TRBD2	few	TRBV11-3	CASSQGGSTEQFF	TGTGCCAGCAGCCAAGGCGGGAGTACGGAGCAGTTCTTC
TRBJ2-7	.	few	TRBV30	CAWRPRGLGQYF	TGTGCCTGGAGGCCGAGGGGGTTGGGGCAGTACTTC
TRBJ2-3	TRBD2	few	TRBV2	CASYVAGVVDTQYF	TGTGCCAGCTATGTAGCGGGAGTAGTGGATACGCAGTATTTT
TRBJ1-3	TRBD1	.	TRBV19	CASSIQGGAGNTIYF	TGTGCCAGTAGTATCCAGGGGGGAGCTGGAAACACCATATATTTT
TRBJ1-1	.	few	TRBV2	CASSRMNTEAFF	TGTGCCAGCAGCAGAATGAACACTGAAGCTTTCTTT
TRBJ2-3	.	.	TRBV9	CASSSRTDLNTDTQYF	TGTGCCAGCAGCTCAAGGACAGACTTGAACACAGATACGCAGTATTTT
TRBJ1-1	.	.	TRBV11-2	CASSLGRNTEAFF	TGTGCCAGCAGCTTAGGCAGAAACACTGAAGCTTTCTTT
TRBJ1-5	.	.	TRBV28	CASSSLGVTDYRANQPQHF	TGTGCCAGCAGTTCCCTCGGAGTGACAGATTATAGGGCTAATCAGCCCCAGCATTTT
TRBJ2-4	TRBD2	few	TRBV2	CATGGPGAGKNIQYF	TGTGCCACGGGGGGGCCCGGGGCAGGCAAAAACATTCAGTACTTC
TRBJ1-1	.	.	TRBV9	CASSVGQGRNTEAFF	TGTGCCAGCAGCGTAGGTCAGGGCCGAAACACTGAAGCTTTCTTT
TRBJ1-6	.	.	TRBV19	CASSSSQRAGSPLHF	TGTGCCAGTAGTTCGTCCCAGAGGGCTGGGTCACCCCTCCACTTT
TRBJ2-3	.	.	TRBV7-9	CASSLMGHRGDTQYF	TGTGCCAGCAGCTTAATGGGACACCGAGGAGATACGCAGTATTTT
TRBJ1-6	TRBD1	.	TRBV7-2	CASSNRDRDSPLHF	TGTGCCAGCAGCAACCGGGACAGAGATTCACCCCTCCACTTT
TRBJ1-1	TRBD1	.	TRBV4-3	CASSPFGDRGDTEAFF	TGCGCCAGCAGCCCATTCGGAGACAGGGGAGACACTGAAGCTTTCTTT
TRBJ1-2	TRBD1	.	TRBV5-1	CASSTGQGSIYGYTF	TGCGCCAGCAGCACCGGACAGGGGTCTATCTATGGCTACACCTTC
TRBJ1-1	TRBD1	once	TRBV2	CASKGTGGGGAFF	TGTGCCAGCAAGGGGACAGGGGGAGGGGGAGCTTTCTTT
TRBJ2-7	TRBD1	.	TRBV11-3	CASNISGGEPPYEQYF	TGTGCCAGCAATATTTCAGGGGGTGAACCACCCTACGAGCAGTACTTC
TRBJ2-7	.	.	TRBV6-5	CASSRKTVLYEQYF	TGTGCCAGCAGCCGCAAGACAGTTCTTTACGAGCAGTACTTC
TRBJ1-1	.	.	TRBV30	CAWKRGLNTEAFF	TGTGCCTGGAAGCGGGGGCTGAACACTGAAGCTTTCTTT
TRBJ2-5	.	few	TRBV6-5	CASSYQAGLETQYF	TGTGCCAGCAGTTACCAGGCGGGTCTGGAGACCCAGTACTTC
TRBJ2-2	.	.	TRBV5-6	CASSLGPGRTGELFF	TGTGCCAGCAGCTTGGGGCCAGGGCGAACCGGGGAGCTGTTTTTT
TRBJ2-7	TRBD2	.	TRBV4-1	CASSRNPGLEHEQYF	TGCGCCAGCAGCCGAAACCCGGGACTAGAACACGAGCAGTACTTC
TRBJ2-7	TRBD1	.	TRBV5-6	CASSSTGGEQYF	TGTGCCAGCAGCTCGACAGGGGGAGAGCAGTACTTC
TRBJ1-2	.	.	TRBV6-6	CASSSQLYGYTF	TGTGCCAGCAGTTCCCAACTCTATGGCTACACCTTC
TRBJ1-4	.	.	TRBV6-5	CASSRAEGALEKLFF	TGTGCCAGCAGTAGGGCGGAGGGCGCTCTTGAAAAACTGTTTTTT
TRBJ1-2	.	few	TRBV9	CASSVGGVSNYGYTF	TGTGCCAGCAGCGTAGGGGGAGTTTCTAACTATGGCTACACCTTC
TRBJ2-7	TRBD2	.	TRBV14	CASSQDSLAGIYEQYF	TGTGCCAGCAGCCAAGACTCGCTAGCGGGGATCTACGAGCAGTACTTC
TRBJ2-7	TRBD2	.	TRBV4-3	CASSQDLGGTEQYF	TGCGCCAGCAGCCAAGATCTGGGGGGGACCGAGCAGTACTTC
TRBJ2-3	.	.	TRBV27	CASRGGQSSTDTQYF	TGTGCCAGCAGGGGGGGACAGAGTAGCACAGATACGCAGTATTTT
TRBJ1-1	TRBD1	few	TRBV29-1	CSVETNNQGQGRAFF	TGCAGCGTTGAAACGAATAACCAGGGACAGGGGAGAGCTTTCTTT
TRBJ2-1	TRBD2	few	TRBV7-9	CASHVAGAYNEQFF	TGTGCCAGTCATGTAGCGGGGGCTTACAATGAGCAGTTCTTC
TRBJ2-1	TRBD2	.	TRBV27	CASSDGLAVSYNEQFF	TGTGCCAGCAGTGACGGACTAGCGGTCTCCTACAATGAGCAGTTCTTC